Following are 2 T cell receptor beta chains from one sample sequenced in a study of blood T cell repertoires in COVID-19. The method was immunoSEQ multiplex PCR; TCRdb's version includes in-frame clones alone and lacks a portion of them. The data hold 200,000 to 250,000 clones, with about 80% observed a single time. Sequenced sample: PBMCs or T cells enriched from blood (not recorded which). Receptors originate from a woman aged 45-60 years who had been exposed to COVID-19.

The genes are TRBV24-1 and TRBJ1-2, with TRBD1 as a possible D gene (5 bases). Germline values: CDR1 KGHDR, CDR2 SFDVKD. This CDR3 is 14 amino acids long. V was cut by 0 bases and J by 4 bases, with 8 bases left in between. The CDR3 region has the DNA TGTGCCACCAGTGATTTGGACAGCCTCTATGGCTACACCTTC. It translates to CATSDLDSLYGYTF.

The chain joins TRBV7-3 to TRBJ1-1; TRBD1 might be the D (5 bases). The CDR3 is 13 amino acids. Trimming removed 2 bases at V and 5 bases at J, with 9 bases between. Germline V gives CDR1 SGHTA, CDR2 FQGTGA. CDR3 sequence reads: CASSLQGRTEAFF. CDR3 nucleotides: TGTGCCAGCAGCTTACAGGGTAGGACTGAAGCTTTCTTT.